The 19 T cell receptor beta chains below come from one sample, sequenced in a study of CD8+CD57+ T cells in acquired aplastic anemia. For CDR3 and TCR beta VDJ profiling, genomic DNA was the template used. One entry per CDR3 protein results from TCRdb running MiXCR on the reads. In the table there are around 200,000 distinct CDR3 sequences, more than 55% of which are singletons. Patients chosen for sequencing had shown CD8+CD57+ cell expansion by flow cytometry. Sequenced sample: sorted CD4+, CD8+, or CD8+CD57+ T cells (not recorded which) from PBMCs. Receptors originate from a human donor with aplastic anemia.

This clonotype was seen more than once but under ten times. V is TRBV10-1 and J is TRBJ1-5, with D unresolved. CDR1 and CDR2 from the germline V gene are WNHNN and SYGVQD (reference sequence). The CDR3 loop spans 13 amino acids. Trimming pared 0 bases from V and 4 bases from J, leaving 4 bases between. The CDR3 nucleotides are TGCGCCAGCAGTGAGTCATGGAATCAGCCCCAGCATTTT. It is translated as CASSESWNQPQHF.

The CDR3 DNA reads TGTGCCACCAGTACCGGGACCGACGGGGGCAATGAGCAGTTCTTC. This codes for CATSTGTDGGNEQFF. V gene TRBV15 combines with J gene TRBJ2-1, with D perhaps matching TRBD2 (6 bases). The CDR3 has 15 residues. V gave up 6 bases and J gave up 6 bases, with 18 bases separating them. Germline V gene lookup returns CDR1 LNHNV and CDR2 YYDKDF (reference sequence).

The gene calls are TRBV15 and TRBJ2-3; D may be TRBD1 (5 bases). The CDR3 has 15 residues. V lost 0 bases, J lost 1 base, and 8 bases lay in between. Germline CDR1 reads LNHNV; CDR2 reads YYDKDF (reference sequence). The CDR3 protein is CATSREVRGTDTQYF. DNA of the CDR3: TGTGCCACCAGCAGAGAAGTCAGGGGCACAGATACGCAGTATTTT.

V and J are TRBV10-3 and TRBJ1-4; D gene uncertain. The V and J ends lost 3 bases and 4 bases respectively, with 9 bases between them. The CDR3 runs to 14 residues. Per the germline V gene, CDR1 is ENHRY and CDR2 is SYGVKD. The CDR3, as DNA: TGTGCCATCAGTGACGGGTTCGGTAATGAAAAACTGTTTTTT. This gives the protein CAISDGFGNEKLFF.

The V and J genes are TRBV3-1 and TRBJ2-7; TRBD1 is a possible D gene (5 bases). From germline, CDR1 is LGHDT and CDR2 YNNKEL (reference sequence). Trimming shortened V by 1 base and J by 3 bases, and 10 bases separated the two germline ends. The CDR3 extends over 14 amino acids. The CDR3 is CASSQVGHLYEQYF. The CDR3, as DNA: TGTGCCAGCAGCCAAGTCGGACACCTCTACGAGCAGTACTTC.

The rearrangement links TRBV5-1 to TRBJ2-1; 7 bases are a match to TRBD2. There are 15 residues in the CDR3. V lost 0 bases, J lost 4 bases, and 4 bases stayed unmatched. Per germline, CDR1 SGHRS and CDR2 YFSETQ. This CDR3 reads CASSLEQGGYNEQFF. The CDR3 nucleotides read TGCGCCAGCAGCTTGGAGCAGGGAGGGTACAATGAGCAGTTCTTC. Full variable domain (outside the CDR3, taken from reference TRBV5-1 and TRBJ2-1): KAGVTQTPRYLIKTRGQQVTLSCSPISGHRSVSWYQQTPGQGLQFLFEYFSETQRNKGNFPGRFSGRQFSNSRSEMNVSTLELGDSALYLCASSLEQGGYNEQFFGPGTRLTVL.

This clonotype has only a few counts. One end of the junction varies from germline; a read error may be responsible. The chain uses TRBV2 and TRBJ2-5; 7 positions match TRBD1. CDR1 is SNHLY and CDR2 is FYNNEI in the germline V gene. There are 14 residues in the CDR3. The CDR3 here is CAISPQGEAETQYF. CDR3 sequence (DNA): TGTGCCATCAGTCCCCAGGGGGAAGCGGAGACCCAGTACTTC.

This clonotype was seen a handful of times. This chain uses TRBV5-1 with TRBJ1-1; TRBD1 agrees at 11 bases. Trimming at V came to 7 bases and at J to 5 bases, leaving 4 bases not matched to a gene. This CDR3 has 13 amino acids. Germline CDR1 reads SGHRS; CDR2 reads YFSETQ. The CDR3 DNA reads as TGCGCCAGCGGGACAGGGGGAGAGACTGAAGCTTTCTTT. Residues: CASGTGGETEAFF.

This clonotype came up a few times. The chain carries TRBV24-1 and TRBJ2-5; 11 nucleotides match TRBD2. The germline V gene encodes CDR1 KGHDR and CDR2 SFDVKD. V lost 2 bases, J lost 2 bases, and 6 bases stayed unmatched. This CDR3 has 17 amino acids. CDR3 region: CATSDSGLAGQQETQYF. DNA for the CDR3: TGTGCCACCAGTGATTCCGGACTAGCGGGCCAACAAGAGACCCAGTACTTC.

This rearrangement joins TRBV12-3 or TRBV12-4 to TRBJ1-1, with 11 bases that match TRBD1. The CDR3 length is 17 residues. The junction had 12 bases not matched to a gene; V was cut back by 6 bases and J by 3 bases. In nucleotides, the CDR3 is TGTGCCAGCAGACGTAATCGGGACAGGGGGTGGGACACTGAAGCTTTCTTT. This sequence encodes CASRRNRDRGWDTEAFF.

This clonotype came up a few times. This chain links TRBV2 with TRBJ1-2; 9 bases agree with TRBD1. The CDR3 has 15 amino acids. The V gene's germline CDR1 is SNHLY and CDR2 FYNNEI. V lost 3 bases, J lost 8 bases, and 10 bases stayed unmatched. DNA of the CDR3: TGTGCCAGCAGTGAGCCATGGGACAGGGTAGGCGGCTACACCTTC. Protein: CASSEPWDRVGGYTF.

The rearrangement joins TRBV7-2 to TRBJ2-7; 8 positions agree with TRBD1. The CDR3 covers 15 residues. Trimming took 5 bases from V and 2 from J; bases not matched to a gene: 8. In germline, CDR1 is SGHTA, CDR2 FQGNSA. CDR3 loop: CASSPRTGQTYEQYF. DNA of the CDR3: TGTGCCAGCAGCCCCCGGACAGGGCAAACCTACGAGCAGTACTTC.

This sequence joins TRBV2 and TRBJ2-7; 10 positions match TRBD2. The V and J ends lost 7 bases and 2 bases, in that order; junction bases with no gene match: 8. The CDR3 spans 15 residues. The germline CDR1 and CDR2 sequences are SNHLY and FYNNEI. DNA of the CDR3: TGTGCCAGCAAAAATAGCGGGGGGACAACCTACGAGCAGTACTTC. This sequence encodes CASKNSGGTTYEQYF.

The chain has TRBV29-1 and TRBJ1-2, with D possibly TRBD1 on 6 matching bases. The CDR3 contains 14 residues. CDR1 SQVTM and CDR2 ANQGSEA come from the germline V gene. Trimming removed 7 bases at V and 0 bases at J, with 15 bases between. The CDR3 spells CSAGGQGPNYGYTF. In nucleotides, the CDR3 is TGCAGCGCCGGGGGGCAGGGACCTAACTATGGCTACACCTTC.

The rearrangement uses TRBV2 and TRBJ1-5, with 7 bases aligning to TRBD1. The J segment lost 2 bases and the V segment lost 6 bases, leaving 10 bases of the junction unmatched. The CDR3 has 16 amino acids. Germline CDR1 and CDR2: SNHLY and FYNNEI. CDR3 amino acids: CASSGDRAGGNQPQHF. CDR3 DNA sequence: TGTGCCAGCAGCGGAGACAGGGCGGGAGGCAATCAGCCCCAGCATTTT.

J is TRBJ1-5 and V is TRBV14; 7 bases are a match to TRBD1. V lost 6 bases, J lost 14 bases, and 10 bases stayed unmatched. There are 12 residues in the CDR3. Germline values: CDR1 SGHDN, CDR2 FVKESK. In DNA form, the CDR3 reads TGTGCCAGCAGTCCGGGACAGTCCTACGAGCATTTT. Its translation is CASSPGQSYEHF.

The V gene is TRBV10-3, the J gene TRBJ2-1, with 7 bases matching TRBD1. This CDR3 contains 13 residues. Germline-derived CDR1 and CDR2 are ENHRY and SYGVKD. The V segment lost 9 bases and the J segment 5 bases; nucleotides outside the gene matches: 7. The CDR3 bases are TGTGCCATGAGGGGGACAGACAACAATGAGCAGTTCTTC. It specifies CAMRGTDNNEQFF.

The chain is built from TRBV9 and TRBJ2-7; TRBD2 aligns across 11 bases. Per the germline V gene, CDR1 is SGDLS and CDR2 is YYNGEE. V gave up 3 bases and J gave up 4 bases; unmatched junction bases: 6. CDR3 length: 15 amino acids. The CDR3 bases are TGTGCCAGCAGCGCAGGGACTAGCGGAGTTTACGAGCAGTACTTC. Its translation is CASSAGTSGVYEQYF.

The gene calls are TRBV5-1 and TRBJ2-2; perhaps TRBD2 as D (7 bases). Deletions cut 5 bases from V and 3 bases from J, with 11 bases between. Germline loops: CDR1 SGHRS, CDR2 YFSETQ. CDR3 length equals 14 residues. CDR3 amino acids: CASRGGADTGELFF. In nucleotides, the CDR3 is TGCGCCAGCAGAGGGGGGGCAGACACCGGGGAGCTGTTTTTT.